This TCR beta chain came from a study of blood T cells in healthy people across ages. Study outcomes and limitations: Aged donors had fewer naive CD4+ cells and lower diversity than long-lived donors.

Primed by a sample-barcoded 5' primer and a J-beta primer mix, a second PCR proceeded for about 7 to 11 cycles. TCRdb itself ran the 5' RACE reads through MiXCR, one entry per CDR3 protein. This sample yields fewer than 1 million distinct CDR3 sequences, of which around 43% are seen a single time; about 21% belongs to the top ten. Trimming took 5 bases from V and 8 from J; bases not matched to a gene: 8. CDR3 length equals 14 residues. The V gene's germline CDR1 is SGHTA and CDR2 FQGNSA. As regards this clonotype: What it binds is unknown.

This rearrangement joins TRBV7-2 to TRBJ2-1, with 8 bases identical to TRBD1. Sequencing input: blood. The TCR was taken from a man in his 60s in good health. The CDR3 nucleotides are TGTGCCAGCAGCCCACGACAGGGGCCCTATGAGCAGTTCTTC. Amino acids: CASSPRQGPYEQFF.